This T cell receptor beta chain was recorded in a study of CD8+ T cells in alopecia areata (dated by TCRdb to 2016 to 2019). At the level of the whole study: To study T cell clonal expansion in alopecia areata, the researchers applied high-throughput TCRbeta sequencing to both the C3H/HeJ mouse model and human patients. On the human side, TCRbeta sequencing was run on scalp tissue and on sorted CD4+ and CD8+ peripheral blood T cells from healthy controls and from alopecia areata patients with either patchy or totalis/universalis disease. Scalp clonality was compared among normal scalp (n=4), patchy alopecia areata scalp (n=8), and alopecia totalis/universalis scalp (n=8). The RNA source kit depended on sample type: the PAXgene miRNA kit for fixed scalp, the miRNeasy kit for PBMCs, and the RNeasy kit for mouse skin. TCRbeta CDR3 regions were amplified by immunoSEQ multiplex PCR with 35 Vbeta forward and 13 Jbeta reverse primers.

Beyond this particular receptor, the publication reports: TCR sequences shared between patients were less clear than in mice, possibly partly because of HLA diversity in the patient population. Unlike mouse skin, where gammadelta T cells dominate, normal human skin contains resident alphabeta T cells that get sequenced too, which complicates analysis of the scalp TCR repertoire. Compared with normal scalp, lesional scalp had higher clonality and more expanded CD8+ clones, particularly in alopecia totalis/universalis, a pattern that suggests antigenic drive.

Library method: the immunoSEQ multiplex PCR assay. RNA was extracted from all samples and reverse transcribed into cDNA, which served as template for TCR sequencing. SuperScript III was used to make first-strand cDNA, primed with a 2:1 mix of oligo-dT and random hexamers. A synthetic immune receptor repertoire was used to measure amplification bias, and any remaining bias was corrected computationally. As for how the authors treated the data: Raw reads were preprocessed for error removal, and CDR3 was defined according to IMGT conventions as running from the conserved cysteine to phenylalanine. Clonality was computed as 1 minus the Shannon entropy, with the entropy normalized by log2 of the number of productive unique TCRs. CD4 or CD8 identity of scalp clones was inferred by cross-referencing scalp TCRbeta sequences with sorted blood CD4 and CD8 repertoires. Entries here come from immuneACCESS through TCRdb and include only in-frame sequences with V and J called. Some clones fail to appear in such tables; in the studies checked, an unresolved V gene covers under half of the shortfall, and the cause of the remainder is unknown. V and J calls and clone size come straight from that table; D and trimming were deduced from the DNA. Present in this sample are 140,000 to 150,000 clones, less than 65% of which were seen just once. 36% of the sample is taken by the ten largest.

PBMCs were separated by density centrifugation and stained for CD3, CD4 and CD8, after which CD4+ and CD8+ T cells were sorted on a FACSAria. Unaffected controls provided scalp biopsies and blood samples. Comments on this clone: Which antigen it targets is not known. No base qualities exist here, and no much larger clone lies one base off it.

The CDR3, from cysteine to phenylalanine, totals 12 residues. Only the CDR3 region is kept as DNA, spanning 36 bases read in frame from base 1. V and J lose 10 bases and 4 bases, and a span of 11 bases separates them. The germline V gene (reference sequence) sets CDR1 to MNHNY and CDR2 to SVGAGI. The material sequenced was CD8+ T cells sorted from blood. The TCR was taken from a human donor in good health. The rearranged segments are TRBV6-6 and TRBJ2-1; TRBD1 is a weak D gene call, 6 bases matching. The sequenced DNA is TGTGCCACCGACACAGGGTACAATGAGCAGTTCTTC. Its amino acids are CATDTGYNEQFF.